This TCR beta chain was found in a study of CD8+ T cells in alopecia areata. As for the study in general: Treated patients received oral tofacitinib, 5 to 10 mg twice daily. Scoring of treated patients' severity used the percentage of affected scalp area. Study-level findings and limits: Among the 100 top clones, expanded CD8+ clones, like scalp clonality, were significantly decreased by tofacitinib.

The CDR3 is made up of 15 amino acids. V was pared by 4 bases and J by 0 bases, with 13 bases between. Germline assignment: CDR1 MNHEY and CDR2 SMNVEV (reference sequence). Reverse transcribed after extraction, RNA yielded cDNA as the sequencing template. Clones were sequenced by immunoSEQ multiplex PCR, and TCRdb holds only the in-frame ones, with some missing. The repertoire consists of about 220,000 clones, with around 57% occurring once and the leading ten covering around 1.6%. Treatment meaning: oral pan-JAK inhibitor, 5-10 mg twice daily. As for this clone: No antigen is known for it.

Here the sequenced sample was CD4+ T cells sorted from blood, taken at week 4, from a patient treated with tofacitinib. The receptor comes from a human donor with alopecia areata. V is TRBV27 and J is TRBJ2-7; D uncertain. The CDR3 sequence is CASSSQGGLSYEQYF. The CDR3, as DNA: TGTGCCAGCAGTTCCCAAGGTGGTCTCTCCTACGAGCAGTACTTC.